This T cell receptor beta chain originates from a study of coeliac disease. Sequencing used one aliquot of a few hundred thousand cells per fraction. CDR3 length equals 12 residues. The germline gives CDR1 LNHDA, CDR2 SQIVND (reference sequence). Trimming took 6 bases from V and 2 from J; bases not matched to a gene: 0. Assay used: immunoSEQ multiplex PCR; TCRdb lists only in-frame clones, some missing. The repertoire holds 4,000 to 6,000 clones, with around 67% as singletons. The sequenced sample consisted of lymphocytes from the gut lamina propria. The genes are TRBV19 and TRBJ1-2; TRBD1 matches 7 bases. The sequence was collected from a man aged 18 to 29 with celiac disease on a gluten-free diet. Written as DNA, the CDR3 is TGTGCCAGTAGGACAGGGAACTATGGCTACACCTTC. Protein product: CASRTGNYGYTF.